This TCR beta chain came from a study of blood T cell repertoires in COVID-19. As for the study in general: From the United States, Italy and Spain came samples of acute and convalescent COVID-19. The cDNA or gDNA used as material had been derived from T cells, B-cell-depleted T cells, or PBMCs.

This table comes from immunoSEQ multiplex PCR, and its TCRdb copy is limited to in-frame clones, with some not included. The profile shows 150,000 or so clones, roughly nine tenths of them singletons. Germline V gene sequence: CDR1 KGHSH, CDR2 LQKENI. J was trimmed by 0 bases and V by 2 bases; bases with no gene match: 4. The CDR3 is 16 residues long. The chain uses TRBV18 and TRBJ1-5; TRBD1 matches 7 bases. The clonotype was recovered from a woman in her seventies with acute or convalescent COVID-19. Sequencing was carried out using peripheral blood. This CDR3 is CASSPGTVNSNQPQHF. In nucleotides, the CDR3 is TGTGCCAGCTCACCAGGGACAGTGAATAGCAATCAGCCCCAGCATTTT.